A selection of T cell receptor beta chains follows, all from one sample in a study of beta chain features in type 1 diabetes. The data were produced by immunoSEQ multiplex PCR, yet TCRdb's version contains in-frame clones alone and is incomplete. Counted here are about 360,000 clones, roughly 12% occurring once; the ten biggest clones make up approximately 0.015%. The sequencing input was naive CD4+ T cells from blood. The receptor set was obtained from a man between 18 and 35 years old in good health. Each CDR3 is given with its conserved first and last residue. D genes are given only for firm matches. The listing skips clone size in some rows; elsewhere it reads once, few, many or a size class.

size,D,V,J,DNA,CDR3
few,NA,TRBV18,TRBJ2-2,TGTGCCAGCTCATCGAAACAGGACACCGGGGAGCTGTTTTTT,CASSSKQDTGELFF
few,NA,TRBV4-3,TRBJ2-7,TGCGCCAGCAGCACTCCCGGGACACTCTACGAGCAGTACTTC,CASSTPGTLYEQYF
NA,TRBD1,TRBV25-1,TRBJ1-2,TGTGCCAGCAGCCCAAGGACAGGGGGCCCCTATGGCTACACCTTC,CASSPRTGGPYGYTF
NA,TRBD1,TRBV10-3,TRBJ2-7,TGTGCCACCAAGGGGACAGGTATGAATCTCTACGAGCAGTACTTC,CATKGTGMNLYEQYF
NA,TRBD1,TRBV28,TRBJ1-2,TGTGCCAGCAGTTTTGGGACAGTCTATTATGGCTACACCTTC,CASSFGTVYYGYTF
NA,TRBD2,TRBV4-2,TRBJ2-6,TGTGCCAGCAGCCGCAGGATAGCGGGAGGGCCGGTCGGGGCCAACGTCCTGACTTTC,CASSRRIAGGPVGANVLTF
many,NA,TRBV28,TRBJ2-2,TGTGCCAGCCACAGGGACGGCGGGGAGCTGTTTTTT,CASHRDGGELFF
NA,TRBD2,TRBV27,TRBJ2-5,TGTGCCAGCAGTTTTAGCGGGGGTCTCCAGGAGACCCAGTACTTC,CASSFSGGLQETQYF
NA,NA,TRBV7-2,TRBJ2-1,TGTGCCAGCAGCTTAGCTATGGCAGGCAATGAGCAGTTCTTC,CASSLAMAGNEQFF
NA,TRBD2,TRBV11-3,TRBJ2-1,TGTGCCAGCAGCTTAGACGGGGGGATCTCCTACAATGAGCAGTTCTTC,CASSLDGGISYNEQFF
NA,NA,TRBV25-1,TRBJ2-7,TGTGCCAGCAGTCCCCCCGGGAGTGTCTACGAGCAGTACTTC,CASSPPGSVYEQYF
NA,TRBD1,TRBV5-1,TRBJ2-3,TGCGCCAGCAGCGCCAAGACAGGGGCAGATACGCAGTATTTT,CASSAKTGADTQYF
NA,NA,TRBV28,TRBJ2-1,TGTGCCAGCAGTTTATCCGGGGGTACTAGAGGACAGTTCTTC,CASSLSGGTRGQFF
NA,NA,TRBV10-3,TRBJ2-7,TGTGCCATCGGGGACACGAACTCCTACGAGCAGTACTTC,CAIGDTNSYEQYF
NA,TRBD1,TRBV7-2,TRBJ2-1,TGTGCCAGCGCCAACGGACAGGGGGCTATGAATGAGCAGTTCTTC,CASANGQGAMNEQFF
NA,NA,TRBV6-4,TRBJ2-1,TGTGCCAGCAGTCCCCGGGGGTCCGGTTTGGGACAGTTCTTC,CASSPRGSGLGQFF
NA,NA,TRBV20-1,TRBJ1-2,TGCAGTTTGACAGCTCCCTATGGCTACACCTTC,CSLTAPYGYTF
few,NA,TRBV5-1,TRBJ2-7,TGCGCCAGCAGCTTGGCCGGTGGACAAATCTACGAGCAGTACTTC,CASSLAGGQIYEQYF
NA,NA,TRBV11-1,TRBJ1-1,TGTGCCAGCAGCTTAACCCGCGCGGGGAACACTGAAGCTTTCTTT,CASSLTRAGNTEAFF
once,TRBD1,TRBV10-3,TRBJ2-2,TGTGCCATCAGTACAGGGGACGGCACCGGGGAGCTGTTTTTT,CAISTGDGTGELFF
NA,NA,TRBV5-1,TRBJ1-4,TGCGCCAGCAGCTTTCGGGGGGCCCTTGGGGAAAAACTGTTTTTT,CASSFRGALGEKLFF
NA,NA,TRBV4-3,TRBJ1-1,TGCGCCAGCAGCCTCACGGTGAACACTGAAGCTTTCTTT,CASSLTVNTEAFF
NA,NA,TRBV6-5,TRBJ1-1,TGTGCCAGCAGTAGGACAGAATACACTGAAGCTTTCTTT,CASSRTEYTEAFF
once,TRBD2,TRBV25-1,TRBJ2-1,TGTGCCAGCAGTGCCCCGGGACTAGCGGGAGCGGGCGAGCAGTTCTTC,CASSAPGLAGAGEQFF
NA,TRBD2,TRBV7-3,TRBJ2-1,TGTGCCAGCAGCTCCGGACTAGCGTACTCCTACAATGAGCAGTTCTTC,CASSSGLAYSYNEQFF
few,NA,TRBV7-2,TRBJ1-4,TGTGCCAGCAGCTTAACAGGGACAACTAATGAAAAACTGTTTTTT,CASSLTGTTNEKLFF
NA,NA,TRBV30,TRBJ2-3,TGTGCCTGGACCATCGGGGCAGGGGTCACAGATACGCAGTATTTT,CAWTIGAGVTDTQYF
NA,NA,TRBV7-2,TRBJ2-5,TGTGCCAGCAGCTTAGCCGGACTCCGGGGGGAGACCCAGTACTTC,CASSLAGLRGETQYF
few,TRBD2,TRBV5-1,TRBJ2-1,TGCGCCAGCAGCCCGCGGGGGGCAAGGTACAATGAGCAGTTCTTC,CASSPRGARYNEQFF
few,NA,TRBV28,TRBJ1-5,TGTGCCAGCAGGCCGCGTGGGGCTTATAGCAATCAGCCCCAGCATTTT,CASRPRGAYSNQPQHF
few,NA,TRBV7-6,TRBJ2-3,TGTGCCAGCAGCCCAACTCGGAGTAGCACAGATACGCAGTATTTT,CASSPTRSSTDTQYF
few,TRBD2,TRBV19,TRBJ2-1,TGTGCCAGTACAGCAGTGGCGGGGGTTAGAAATGAGCAGTTCTTC,CASTAVAGVRNEQFF
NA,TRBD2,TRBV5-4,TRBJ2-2,TGTGCCAGCAGCTTGCAGCGGGGGTACACCGGGGAGCTGTTTTTT,CASSLQRGYTGELFF
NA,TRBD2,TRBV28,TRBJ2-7,TGTGCCAGCAGTTTACAGGGAGGGACGGGAGGCTCCTACGAGCAGTACTTC,CASSLQGGTGGSYEQYF
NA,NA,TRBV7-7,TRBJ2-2,TGTGCTAGCAGCTTAGGGTTAGCCCGAACCGGGGAGCTGTTTTTT,CASSLGLARTGELFF
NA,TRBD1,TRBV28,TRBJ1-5,TGTGCCAGCAGTGCGACTCGACAGGGGAGGCAGCCCCAGCATTTT,CASSATRQGRQPQHF
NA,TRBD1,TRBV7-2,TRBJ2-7,TGTGCCAGCAGCTCGACAGGGGTTGGCTTC,CASSSTGVGF